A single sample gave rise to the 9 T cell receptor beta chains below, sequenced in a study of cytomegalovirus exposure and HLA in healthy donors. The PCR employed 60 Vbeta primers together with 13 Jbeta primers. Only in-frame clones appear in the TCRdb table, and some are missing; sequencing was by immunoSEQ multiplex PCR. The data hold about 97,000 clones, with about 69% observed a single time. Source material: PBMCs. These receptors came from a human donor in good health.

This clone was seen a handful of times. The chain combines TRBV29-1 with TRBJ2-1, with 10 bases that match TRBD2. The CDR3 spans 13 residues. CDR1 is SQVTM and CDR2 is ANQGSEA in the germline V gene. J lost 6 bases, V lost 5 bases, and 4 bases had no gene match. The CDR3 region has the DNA TGCAGCGTTCTAGCGGGAGTGGGCAATGAGCAGTTCTTC. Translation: CSVLAGVGNEQFF.

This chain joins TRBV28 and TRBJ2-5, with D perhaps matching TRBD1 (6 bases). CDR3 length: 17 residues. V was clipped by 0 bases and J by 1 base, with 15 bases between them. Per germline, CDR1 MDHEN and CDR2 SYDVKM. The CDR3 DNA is TGTGCCAGCAGTTTATGGCAAGGCAGGGGATTCCAAGAGACCCAGTACTTC. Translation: CASSLWQGRGFQETQYF.

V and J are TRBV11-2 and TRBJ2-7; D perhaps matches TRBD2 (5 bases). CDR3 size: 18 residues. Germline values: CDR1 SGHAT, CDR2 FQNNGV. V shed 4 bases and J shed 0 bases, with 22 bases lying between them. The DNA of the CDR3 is TGTGCCAGCAGCTCATTAAACCGAAAGCGGAATAGCTCCTACGAGCAGTACTTC. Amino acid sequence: CASSSLNRKRNSSYEQYF.

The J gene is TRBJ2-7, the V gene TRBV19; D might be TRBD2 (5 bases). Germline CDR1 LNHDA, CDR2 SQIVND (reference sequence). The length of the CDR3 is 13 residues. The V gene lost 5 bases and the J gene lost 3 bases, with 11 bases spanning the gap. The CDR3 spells CASSPRGIYEQYF. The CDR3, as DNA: TGTGCCAGTAGTCCCCGGGGTATCTACGAGCAGTACTTC.

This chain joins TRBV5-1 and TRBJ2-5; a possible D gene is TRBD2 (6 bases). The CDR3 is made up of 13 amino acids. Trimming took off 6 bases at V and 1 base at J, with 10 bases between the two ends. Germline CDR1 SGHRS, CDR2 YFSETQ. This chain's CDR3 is CASTRGSQETQYF. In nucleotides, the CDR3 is TGCGCCAGCACGCGGGGCTCCCAAGAGACCCAGTACTTC.

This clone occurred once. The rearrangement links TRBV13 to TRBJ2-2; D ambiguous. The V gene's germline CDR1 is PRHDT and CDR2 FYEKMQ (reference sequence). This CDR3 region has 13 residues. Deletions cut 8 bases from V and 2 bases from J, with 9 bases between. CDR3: CASRGFNTGELFF. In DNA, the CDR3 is TGTGCCAGCCGCGGATTTAACACCGGGGAGCTGTTTTTT.

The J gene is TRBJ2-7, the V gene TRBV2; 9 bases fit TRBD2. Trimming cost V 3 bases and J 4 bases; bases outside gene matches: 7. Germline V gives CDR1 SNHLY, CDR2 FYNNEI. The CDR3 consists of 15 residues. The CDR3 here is CASSEWASGKYEQYF. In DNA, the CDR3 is TGTGCCAGCAGTGAGTGGGCTAGCGGGAAGTACGAGCAGTACTTC.

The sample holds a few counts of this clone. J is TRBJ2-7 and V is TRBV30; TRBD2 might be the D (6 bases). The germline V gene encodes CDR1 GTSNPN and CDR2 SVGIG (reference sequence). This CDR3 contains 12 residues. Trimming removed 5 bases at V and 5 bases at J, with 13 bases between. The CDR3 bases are TGTGCCTGGTTGAGGGCGGGAAACGAGCAGTACTTC. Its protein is CAWLRAGNEQYF.

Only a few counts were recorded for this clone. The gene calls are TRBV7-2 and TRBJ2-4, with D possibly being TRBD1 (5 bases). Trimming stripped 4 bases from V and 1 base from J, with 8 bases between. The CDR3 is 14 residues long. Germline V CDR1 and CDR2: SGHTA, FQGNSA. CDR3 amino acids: CASSWAGAKNIQYF. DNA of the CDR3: TGTGCCAGCAGCTGGGCAGGGGCCAAAAACATTCAGTACTTC.